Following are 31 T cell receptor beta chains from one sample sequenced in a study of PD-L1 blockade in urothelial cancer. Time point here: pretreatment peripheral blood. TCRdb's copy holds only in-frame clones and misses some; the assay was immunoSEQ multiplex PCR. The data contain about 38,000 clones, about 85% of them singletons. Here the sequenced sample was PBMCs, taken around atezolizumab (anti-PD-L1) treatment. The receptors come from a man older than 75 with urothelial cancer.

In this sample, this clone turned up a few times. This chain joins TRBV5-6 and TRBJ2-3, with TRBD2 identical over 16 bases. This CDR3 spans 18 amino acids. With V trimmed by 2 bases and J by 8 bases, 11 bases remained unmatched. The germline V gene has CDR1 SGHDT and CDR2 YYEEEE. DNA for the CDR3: TGTGCCAGCAGCTTTTTGGGGACTAGCGGGAGGGCCCTCAGTACGCAGTATTTT. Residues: CASSFLGTSGRALSTQYF.

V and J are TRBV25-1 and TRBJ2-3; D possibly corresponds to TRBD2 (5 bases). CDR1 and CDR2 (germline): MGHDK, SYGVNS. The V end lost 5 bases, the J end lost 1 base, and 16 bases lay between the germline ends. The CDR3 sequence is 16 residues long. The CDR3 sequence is CASSLPTPGGTDTQYF. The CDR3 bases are TGTGCCAGCAGTCTTCCGACTCCCGGGGGCACAGATACGCAGTATTTT.

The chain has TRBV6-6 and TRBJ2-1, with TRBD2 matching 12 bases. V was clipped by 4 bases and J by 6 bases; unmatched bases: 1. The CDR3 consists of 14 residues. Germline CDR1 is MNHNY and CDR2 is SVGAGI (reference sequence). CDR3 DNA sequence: TGTGCCAGCAGTTCTAGCGGGAGGGGCAATGAGCAGTTCTTC. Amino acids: CASSSSGRGNEQFF.

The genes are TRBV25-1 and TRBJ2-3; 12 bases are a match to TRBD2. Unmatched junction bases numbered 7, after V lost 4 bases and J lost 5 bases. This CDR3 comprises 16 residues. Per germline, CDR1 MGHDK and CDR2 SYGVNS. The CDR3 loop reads CASSAASGRAGDTQYF. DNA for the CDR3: TGTGCCAGCAGTGCCGCTAGCGGGAGGGCCGGAGATACGCAGTATTTT.

The CDR3 sequence is CASSFVPRGVTEAFF. The CDR3 DNA follows: TGTGCCAGCAGCTTCGTCCCACGAGGCGTCACTGAAGCTTTCTTT. This sequence joins TRBV5-5 and TRBJ1-1, with D uncertain. Germline lookup yields CDR1 SGHKS and CDR2 YYEKEE (reference sequence). The CDR3 loop spans 15 amino acids. V lost 2 bases to trimming and J lost 4 bases, with 15 bases between them.

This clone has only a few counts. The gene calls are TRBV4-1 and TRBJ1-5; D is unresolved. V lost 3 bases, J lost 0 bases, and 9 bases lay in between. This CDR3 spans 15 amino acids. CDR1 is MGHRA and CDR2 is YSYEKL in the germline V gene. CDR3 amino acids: CASSHGLDSNQPQHF. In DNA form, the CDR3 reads TGCGCCAGCAGCCATGGACTCGATAGCAATCAGCCCCAGCATTTT.

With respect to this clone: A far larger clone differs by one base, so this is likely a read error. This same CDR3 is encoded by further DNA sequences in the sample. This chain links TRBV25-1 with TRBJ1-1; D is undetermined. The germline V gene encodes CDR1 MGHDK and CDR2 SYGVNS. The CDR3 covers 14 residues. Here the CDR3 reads CASTAGGMNTEAFF. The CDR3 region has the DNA TGTGCCAGCACTGCGGGAGGTATGAACACTGAAGCCTTCTTT.

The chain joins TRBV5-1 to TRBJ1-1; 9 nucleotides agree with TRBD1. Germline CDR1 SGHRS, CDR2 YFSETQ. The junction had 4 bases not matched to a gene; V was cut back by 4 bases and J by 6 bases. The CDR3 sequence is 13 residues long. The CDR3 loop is CASSVDRGAEAFF. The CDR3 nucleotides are TGCGCCAGCAGCGTAGACAGGGGGGCTGAAGCTTTCTTT.

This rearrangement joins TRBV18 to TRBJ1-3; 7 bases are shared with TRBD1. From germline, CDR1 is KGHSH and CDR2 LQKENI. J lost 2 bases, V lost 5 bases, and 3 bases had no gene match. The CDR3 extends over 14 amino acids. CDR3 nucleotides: TGTGCCAGCTCATTACAGGGGACTGGAAACACCATATATTTT. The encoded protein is CASSLQGTGNTIYF.

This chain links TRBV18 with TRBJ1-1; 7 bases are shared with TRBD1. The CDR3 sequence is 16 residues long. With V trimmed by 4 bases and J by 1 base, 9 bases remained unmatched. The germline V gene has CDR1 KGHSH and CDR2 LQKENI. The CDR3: CASSLGTAPTNTEAFF. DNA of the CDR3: TGTGCCAGCTCACTCGGGACAGCCCCGACGAACACTGAAGCTTTCTTT.

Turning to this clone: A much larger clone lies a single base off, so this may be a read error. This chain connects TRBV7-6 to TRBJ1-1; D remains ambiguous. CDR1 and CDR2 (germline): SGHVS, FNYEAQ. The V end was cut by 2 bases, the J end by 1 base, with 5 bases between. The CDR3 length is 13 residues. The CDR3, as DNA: TGTGCCAGCAGCTTACAGGAGAACACTGAAGCTTTCTTT. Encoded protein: CASSLQENTEAFF.

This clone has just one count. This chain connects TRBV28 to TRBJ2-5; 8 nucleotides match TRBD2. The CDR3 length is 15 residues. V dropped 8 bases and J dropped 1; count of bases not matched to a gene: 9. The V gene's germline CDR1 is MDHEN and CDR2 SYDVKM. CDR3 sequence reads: CASGVREAGQETQYF. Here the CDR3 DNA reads TGTGCCAGCGGTGTGCGGGAGGCGGGCCAAGAGACCCAGTACTTC.

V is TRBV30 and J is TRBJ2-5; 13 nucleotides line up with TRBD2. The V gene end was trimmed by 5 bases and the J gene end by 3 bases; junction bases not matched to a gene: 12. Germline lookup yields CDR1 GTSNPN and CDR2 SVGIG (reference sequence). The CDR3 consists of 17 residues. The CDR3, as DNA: TGTGCCTGGGGACTAGCGGGAGTCGCCAACCTAAAAGAGACCCAGTACTTC. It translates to CAWGLAGVANLKETQYF. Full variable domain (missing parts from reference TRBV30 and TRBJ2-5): SQTIHQWPATLVQPVGSPLSLECTVEGTSNPNLYWYRQAAGRGLQLLFYSVGIGQISSEVPQNLSASRPQDRQFILSSKKLLLSDSGFYLCAWGLAGVANLKETQYFGPGTRLLVL.

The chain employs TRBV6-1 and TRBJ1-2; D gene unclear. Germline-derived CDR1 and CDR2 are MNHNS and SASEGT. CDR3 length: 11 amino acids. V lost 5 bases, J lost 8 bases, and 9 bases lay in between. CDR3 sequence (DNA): TGTGCCAGCAGTTCTGGTCGGGGCTACACCTTC. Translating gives CASSSGRGYTF.

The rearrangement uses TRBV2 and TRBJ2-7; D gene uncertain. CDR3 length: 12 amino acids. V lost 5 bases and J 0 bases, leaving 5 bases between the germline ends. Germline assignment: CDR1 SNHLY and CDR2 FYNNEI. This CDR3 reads CASSLSSYEQYF. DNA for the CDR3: TGTGCCAGCAGTCTGAGCTCCTACGAGCAGTACTTC.

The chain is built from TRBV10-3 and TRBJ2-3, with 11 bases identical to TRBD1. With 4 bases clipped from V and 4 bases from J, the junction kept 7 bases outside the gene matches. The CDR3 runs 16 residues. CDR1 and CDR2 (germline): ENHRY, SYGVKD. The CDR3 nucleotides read TGTGCCATCAGTGGACAACCGGGACAGGGGGCAGATACGCAGTATTTT. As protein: CAISGQPGQGADTQYF.

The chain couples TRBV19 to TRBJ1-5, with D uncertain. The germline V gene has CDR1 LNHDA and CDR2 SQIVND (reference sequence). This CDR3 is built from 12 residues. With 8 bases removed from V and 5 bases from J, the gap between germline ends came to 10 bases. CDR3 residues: CASQREDQPQHF. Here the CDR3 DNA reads TGTGCCAGTCAACGCGAGGATCAGCCCCAGCATTTT. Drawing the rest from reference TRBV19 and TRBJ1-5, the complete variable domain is DGGITQSPKYLFRKEGQNVTLSCEQNLNHDAMYWYRQDPGQGLRLIYYSQIVNDFQKGDIAEGYSVSREKKESFPLTVTSAQKNPTAFYLCASQREDQPQHFGDGTRLSIL.

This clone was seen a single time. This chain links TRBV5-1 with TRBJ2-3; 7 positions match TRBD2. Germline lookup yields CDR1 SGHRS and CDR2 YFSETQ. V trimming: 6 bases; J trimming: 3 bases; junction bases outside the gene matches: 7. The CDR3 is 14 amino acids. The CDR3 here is CASTRREGTDTQYF. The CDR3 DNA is TGCGCCAGCACCAGGAGGGAGGGGACAGATACGCAGTATTTT.

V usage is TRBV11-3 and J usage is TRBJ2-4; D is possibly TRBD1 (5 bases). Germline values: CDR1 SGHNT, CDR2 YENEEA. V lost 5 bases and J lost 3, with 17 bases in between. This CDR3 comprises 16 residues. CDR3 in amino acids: CASSRQIGVVKNIQYF. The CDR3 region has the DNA TGTGCCAGCAGCCGACAGATTGGGGTTGTCAAAAACATTCAGTACTTC. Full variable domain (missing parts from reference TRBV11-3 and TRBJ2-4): EAGVVQSPRYKIIEKKQPVAFWCNPISGHNTLYWYLQNLGQGPELLIRYENEEAVDDSQLPKDRFSAERLKGVDSTLKIQPAELGDSAVYLCASSRQIGVVKNIQYFGAGTRLSVL.

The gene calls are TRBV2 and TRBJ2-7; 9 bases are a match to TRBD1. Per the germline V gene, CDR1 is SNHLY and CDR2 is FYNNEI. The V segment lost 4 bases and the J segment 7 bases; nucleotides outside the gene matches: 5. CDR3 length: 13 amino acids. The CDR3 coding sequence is TGTGCCAGCAGTGCTGGGACAGGGAGGGAGCAGTACTTC. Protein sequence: CASSAGTGREQYF.

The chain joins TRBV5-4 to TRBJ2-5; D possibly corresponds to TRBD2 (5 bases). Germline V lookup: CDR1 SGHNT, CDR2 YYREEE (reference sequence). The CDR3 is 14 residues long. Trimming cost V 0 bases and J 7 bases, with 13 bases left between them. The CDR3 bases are TGTGCCAGCAGCTTGGATGGTAGCGCCCCGACCCAGTACTTC. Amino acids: CASSLDGSAPTQYF.

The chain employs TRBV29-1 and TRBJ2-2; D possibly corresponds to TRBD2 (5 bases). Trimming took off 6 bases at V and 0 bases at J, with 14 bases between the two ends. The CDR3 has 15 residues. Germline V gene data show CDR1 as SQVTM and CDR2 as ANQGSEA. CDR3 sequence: CSVFIGLTNTGELFF. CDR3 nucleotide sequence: TGCAGCGTCTTCATAGGACTCACGAACACCGGGGAGCTGTTTTTT.

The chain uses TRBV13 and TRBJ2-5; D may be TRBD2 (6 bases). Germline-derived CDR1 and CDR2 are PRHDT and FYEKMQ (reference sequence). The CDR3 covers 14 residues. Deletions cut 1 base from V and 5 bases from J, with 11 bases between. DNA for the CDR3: TGTGCCAGCAGCTTAGCGGGAGCCGGGGAGACCCAGTACTTC. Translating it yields CASSLAGAGETQYF.

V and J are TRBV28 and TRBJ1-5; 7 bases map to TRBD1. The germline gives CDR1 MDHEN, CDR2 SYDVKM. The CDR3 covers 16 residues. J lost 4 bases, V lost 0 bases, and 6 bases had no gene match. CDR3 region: CASSLWTGSGNQPQHF. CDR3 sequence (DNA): TGTGCCAGCAGTTTATGGACAGGGTCGGGGAATCAGCCCCAGCATTTT.

The CDR3, as DNA: TGTGCCAGCAGCGGTGAGGAGACCCAGTACTTC. Translation gives CASSGEETQYF. The V gene is TRBV25-1, the J gene TRBJ2-5; no clear D gene. The CDR3 extends over 11 amino acids. Germline V gene lookup returns CDR1 MGHDK and CDR2 SYGVNS. V lost 6 bases and J lost 5, with 7 bases in between.

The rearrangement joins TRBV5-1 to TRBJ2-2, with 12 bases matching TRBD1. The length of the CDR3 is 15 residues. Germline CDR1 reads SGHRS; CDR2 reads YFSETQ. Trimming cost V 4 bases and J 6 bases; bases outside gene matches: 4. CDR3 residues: CASSPGQGAAGELFF. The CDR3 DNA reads TGCGCCAGCAGCCCGGGACAGGGGGCGGCCGGGGAGCTGTTTTTT.

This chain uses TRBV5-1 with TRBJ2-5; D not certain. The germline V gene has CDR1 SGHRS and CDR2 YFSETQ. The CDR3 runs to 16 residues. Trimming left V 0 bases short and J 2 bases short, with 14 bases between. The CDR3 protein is CASSLGGLQPQETQYF. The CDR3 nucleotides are TGCGCCAGCAGCTTGGGCGGTCTGCAACCTCAAGAGACCCAGTACTTC.

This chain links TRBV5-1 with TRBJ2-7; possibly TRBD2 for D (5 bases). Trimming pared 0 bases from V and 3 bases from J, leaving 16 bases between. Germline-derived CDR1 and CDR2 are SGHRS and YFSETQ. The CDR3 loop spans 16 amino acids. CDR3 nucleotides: TGCGCCAGCAGCTTGGCAGGAGGTGGAGGAGGCTACGAGCAGTACTTC. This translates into CASSLAGGGGGYEQYF.

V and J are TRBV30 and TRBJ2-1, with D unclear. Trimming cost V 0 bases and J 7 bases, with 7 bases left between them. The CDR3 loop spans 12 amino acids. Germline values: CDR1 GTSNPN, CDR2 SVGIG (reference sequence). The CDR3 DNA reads TGTGCCTGGAGTGTCGAACGGAATGAGCAGTTCTTC. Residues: CAWSVERNEQFF.

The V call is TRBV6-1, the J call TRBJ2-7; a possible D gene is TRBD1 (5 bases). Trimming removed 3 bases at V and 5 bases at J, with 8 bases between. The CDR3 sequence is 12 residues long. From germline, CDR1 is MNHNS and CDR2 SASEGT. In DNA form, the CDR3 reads TGTGCCAGCAGTGAGATGGGGCACGAGCAGTACTTC. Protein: CASSEMGHEQYF.

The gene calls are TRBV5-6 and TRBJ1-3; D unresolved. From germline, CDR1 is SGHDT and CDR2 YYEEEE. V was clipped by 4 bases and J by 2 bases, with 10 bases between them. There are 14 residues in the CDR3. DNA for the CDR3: TGTGCCAGCAGCGACCGACGGGCTGGAAACACCATATATTTT. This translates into CASSDRRAGNTIYF.